The T cell receptor beta chain under discussion was sequenced for a study of spatial heterogeneity in lung cancer. Study background: 55 to 80 TRACERx patients with early, untreated non-small cell lung cancer donated samples.

TCRdb re-analysed the 5' RACE reads in MiXCR, keeping a single row per CDR3 protein. Of about 94,000 distinct CDR3 sequences listed, 15% to 20% are singletons. As to time point: blood at routine non-recurrence follow-up after resection. Whole RNA obtained from tumor, nontumor lung or frozen PBMC underwent sequencing without sorting. This clonotype originated in a male donor with early-stage non-small cell lung cancer. The sample consisted of PBMCs, taken at follow-up.

The CDR3 DNA reads TGCAGTGCTAGTGCGGGGGGGCCTGGGGCCAACGTCCTGACTTTC. Translating gives CSASAGGPGANVLTF. The rearrangement uses TRBV20-1 and TRBJ2-6, with TRBD2 matching 9 bases. The V gene's germline CDR1 is DFQATT and CDR2 SNEGSKA (reference sequence). The CDR3 extends over 15 amino acids. V was pared by 3 bases and J by 2 bases, with 2 bases of the junction left unmatched.